This T cell receptor beta chain comes out of a study of CD8 T cells in Susac syndrome. The CDR3 covers 13 residues. Germline V gene lookup returns CDR1 LGHDT and CDR2 YNNKEL (reference sequence). Between the trimmed V and J ends, which lost 7 bases and 0 bases, there was a span of 9 bases. An input of roughly 0.5 to 1 ug of RNA was subjected to reverse transcription using random hexamers. The immunoSEQ assay covered 54 Vbeta and 13 Jbeta segments for CDR3. TCRdb re-derived calls from the immunoSEQ multiplex PCR reads in MiXCR, one entry per CDR3 protein. The table has 120,000 to 150,000 distinct CDR3 sequences, roughly 94% seen once.

The clonotype originates from a human donor in good health. The J gene is TRBJ1-1, the V gene TRBV3-1, with no clear D. Sequencing input: CD4+ T cells from PBMCs. For the CDR3, the DNA is TGTGCCAGCACCCTAACAGTGAACACTGAAGCTTTCTTT. Translating it yields CASTLTVNTEAFF.